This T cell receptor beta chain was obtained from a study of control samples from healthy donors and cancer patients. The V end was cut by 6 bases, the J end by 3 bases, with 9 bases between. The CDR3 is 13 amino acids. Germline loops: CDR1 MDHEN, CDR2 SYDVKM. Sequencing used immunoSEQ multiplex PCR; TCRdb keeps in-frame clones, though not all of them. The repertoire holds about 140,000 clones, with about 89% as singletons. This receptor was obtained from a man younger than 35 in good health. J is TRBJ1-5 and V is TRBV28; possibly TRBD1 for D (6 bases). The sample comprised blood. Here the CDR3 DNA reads TGTGCCAGCAGGAGACAGGCCAATCAGCCCCAGCATTTT. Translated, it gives CASRRQANQPQHF.